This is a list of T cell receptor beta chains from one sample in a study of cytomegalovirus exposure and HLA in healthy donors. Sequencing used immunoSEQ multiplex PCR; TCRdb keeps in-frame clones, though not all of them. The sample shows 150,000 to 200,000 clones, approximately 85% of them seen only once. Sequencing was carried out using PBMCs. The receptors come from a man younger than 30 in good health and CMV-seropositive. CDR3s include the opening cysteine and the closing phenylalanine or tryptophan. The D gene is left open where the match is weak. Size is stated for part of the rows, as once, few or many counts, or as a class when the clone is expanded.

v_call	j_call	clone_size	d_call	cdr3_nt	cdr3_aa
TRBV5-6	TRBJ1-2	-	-	TGTGCCAGCAGCTTGGGATCCGGAGGAGATGGCTACACCTTC	CASSLGSGGDGYTF
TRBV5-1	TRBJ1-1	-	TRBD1	TGCGCCAGCAGCTCCCGACAGGGGGGAGAGGCTTTCTTT	CASSSRQGGEAFF
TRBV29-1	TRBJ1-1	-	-	TGCAGTGCCCGGGGGGAAACTGAAGCTTTCTTT	CSARGETEAFF
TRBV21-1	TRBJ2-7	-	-	TGTGCCAGCAGCAGTTGGGGCAGGGGGCAGCGGTTCGACTACGAGCAGTACTTC	CASSSWGRGQRFDYEQYF
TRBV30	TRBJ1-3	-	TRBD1	TGTGCCTGGAGGGCGGCAGGGGGCCCCTCTGGAAACACCATATATTTT	CAWRAAGGPSGNTIYF
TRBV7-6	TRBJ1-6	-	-	TGTGCCAGCAGCTCCGCAGGGAATTCACCCCTCCACTTT	CASSSAGNSPLHF
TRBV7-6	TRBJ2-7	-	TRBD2	TGTGCCAGCAGCCCGACGGTAGCGGGGGGTCTCTCCTACGAGCAGTACTTC	CASSPTVAGGLSYEQYF
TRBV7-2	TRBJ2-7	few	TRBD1	TGTGCCAGCAGCCGCGGGACAGGGGGAAACCAGGCCGGTTGGGAGCAGTACTTC	CASSRGTGGNQAGWEQYF
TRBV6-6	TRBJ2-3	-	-	TGTGCCAGCAGCCTCCCGACAGGCCCTAGCACAGATACGCAGTATTTT	CASSLPTGPSTDTQYF
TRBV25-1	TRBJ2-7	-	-	TGTGCCAGCAGGACAAACAACCGATACGAGCAGTACTTC	CASRTNNRYEQYF
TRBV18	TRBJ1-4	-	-	TGTGCCAGCTCACCCGGACATATCCGGGGGGCCACTAATGAAAAACTGTTTTTT	CASSPGHIRGATNEKLFF
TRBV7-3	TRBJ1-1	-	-	TGTGCCAGCAGCTTAGATCCCCGAGGACGAAGTTCGACAGGTGTCGAAGATGGAGCTTTCTTT	CASSLDPRGRSSTGVEDGAFF
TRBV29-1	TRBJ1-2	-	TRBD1	TGCAGCGCGGAACGCCGGGACAGCAGAGGCTACACCTTC	CSAERRDSRGYTF
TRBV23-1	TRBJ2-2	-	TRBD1	TGCGCCAGCAGCCCGGGACAGGGGGCCGGGGAGCTGTTTTTT	CASSPGQGAGELFF
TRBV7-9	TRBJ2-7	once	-	TGTGCCAGCAGCTTAGACAGGGCCCACGAGCAGTACTTC	CASSLDRAHEQYF
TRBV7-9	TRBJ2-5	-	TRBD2	TGTGCCAGCAGGCCCCAGCGAGCGGGGGAGACCCAGTACTTC	CASRPQRAGETQYF
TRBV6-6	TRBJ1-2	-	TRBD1	TGTGCCAGCAGTTCTCGGACAGGGGGCTATGGCTACACCTTC	CASSSRTGGYGYTF
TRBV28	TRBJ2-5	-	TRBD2	TGTGCCAGCAGTATACTAGCGGGGCGGGGGGAGACCCAGTACTTC	CASSILAGRGETQYF
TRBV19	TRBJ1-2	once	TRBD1	TGTGCCAGTAGTATCGGTCAGGGGGCTAGCTATGGCTACACCTTC	CASSIGQGASYGYTF
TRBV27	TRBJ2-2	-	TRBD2	TGTGCCAGCAGTGGATCGGGGGGGGCGTCCGGGGAGCTGGTTTTT	CASSGSGGASGELVF
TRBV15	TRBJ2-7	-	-	TGTGCCACCAGCAGGCAGAGCGGCTACGAGCAGTACTTC	CATSRQSGYEQYF
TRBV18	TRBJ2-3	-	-	TGTGCCAGCTCACCAGTTGGGCCGAACACAGATACGCAGTATTTT	CASSPVGPNTDTQYF
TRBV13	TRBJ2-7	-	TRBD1	TGTGCCAGCAGCAGAGACAGGGGAGCCTACGAGCAGTACTTC	CASSRDRGAYEQYF
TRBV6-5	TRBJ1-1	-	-	TGTGCCAGCAGCCTAGACGGGAGGAACACTGAAGCTTTCTTT	CASSLDGRNTEAFF
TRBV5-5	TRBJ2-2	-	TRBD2	TGTGCCAGCAGCCCTAGCGGGGGGCACGGGGAGCTGTTTTTT	CASSPSGGHGELFF
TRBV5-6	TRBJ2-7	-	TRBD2	TGTGCCAGCAGCAGGCCAGCGGGGGGGCCGGGCGAGCAGTACTTC	CASSRPAGGPGEQYF
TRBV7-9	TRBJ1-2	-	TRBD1	TGTGCCAGCAGCTTAGTAGTTGGGCCAGGACAGGGACATGATGGCTACACCTTC	CASSLVVGPGQGHDGYTF
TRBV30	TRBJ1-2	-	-	TGTGCCTGGAGTGCCTCCGGGAGGCTCCTCAGCTATGGCTACACCTTC	CAWSASGRLLSYGYTF
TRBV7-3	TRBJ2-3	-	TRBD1	TGTGCCAGCAGCTTAGGACAGGGGCCGCCCGGTAGCACAGATACGCAGTATTTT	CASSLGQGPPGSTDTQYF
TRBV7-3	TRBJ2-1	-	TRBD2	TGTGCCAGCAGCCCCCAGCGGGGACTCAATGAGCAGTTCTTC	CASSPQRGLNEQFF
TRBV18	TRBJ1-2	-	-	TGTGCCAGCTCACCACAGGCAGGGAATAGCAACTATGGCTACACCTTC	CASSPQAGNSNYGYTF
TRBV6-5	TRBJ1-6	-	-	TGTGCCAGCAGTTACTTTGGAGGAAGTTATAATTCACCCCTCCACTTT	CASSYFGGSYNSPLHF
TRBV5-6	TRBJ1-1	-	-	TGTGCCAGCAGCGCTCCGGGTGGCAACACTGAAGCTTTCTTT	CASSAPGGNTEAFF
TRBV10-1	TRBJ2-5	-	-	TGCGCCAGCAGTCATCGGACTGTGGAGACCCAGTACTTC	CASSHRTVETQYF
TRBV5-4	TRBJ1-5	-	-	TGTGCCAGCAGCTTGGTTGACAGCGTCAATCAGCCCCAGCATTTT	CASSLVDSVNQPQHF
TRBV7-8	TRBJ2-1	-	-	TGTGCCAGCAGCTTAGGGTGGCCCGAGCAGTTCTTC	CASSLGWPEQFF
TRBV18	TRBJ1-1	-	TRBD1	TGTGCCAGCTCACTAAACCCGACAGGGAACAAGATGAACACTGAAGCTTTCTTT	CASSLNPTGNKMNTEAFF
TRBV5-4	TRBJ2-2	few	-	TGTGCCAGCAGCCGTAGCACCGGGGAGCTGTTTTTT	CASSRSTGELFF
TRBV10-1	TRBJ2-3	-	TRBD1	TGCGGGAGCCTGGGGGACAGACCTAGCACAGATACGCAGTATTTT	CGSLGDRPSTDTQYF
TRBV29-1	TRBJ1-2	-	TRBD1	TGCAGCGTTGAGGACAGGGGGGTCAACTATGGCTACACCTTC	CSVEDRGVNYGYTF
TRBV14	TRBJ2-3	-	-	TGTGCCAGCAGCTCTCGACAGGCCCTCAGCACAGATACGCAGTATTTT	CASSSRQALSTDTQYF
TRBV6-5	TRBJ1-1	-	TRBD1	TGTGCCAGCAGCCGATACAGGGGGCAAGGAGCTTTCTTT	CASSRYRGQGAFF
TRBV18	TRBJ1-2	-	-	TGTGCCAGCTTGGTCAGTGCCCCCACTAACTATGGCTACACCTTC	CASLVSAPTNYGYTF
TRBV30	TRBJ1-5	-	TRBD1	TGTGCCTGGAGCCCAGGAGTTAGGGGGCGGGATCAGCCCCAGCATTTT	CAWSPGVRGRDQPQHF
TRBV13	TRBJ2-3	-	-	TGTGCCAGCAGCTCTAGCCCGGGGAGCAGCACAGATACGCAGTATTTT	CASSSSPGSSTDTQYF
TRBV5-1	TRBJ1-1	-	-	TGCGCCAGCAGCTTTCGAACCGGAACAGCGAACACTGAAGCTTTCTTT	CASSFRTGTANTEAFF
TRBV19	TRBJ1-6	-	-	TGTGCCAGTAGTCCCAGGGGCAGCTCCTATAATTCACCCCTCCACTTT	CASSPRGSSYNSPLHF
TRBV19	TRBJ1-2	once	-	TGTGCCAGTAGTATAGGAACAGGCCCGCCCTATGGCTACACCTTC	CASSIGTGPPYGYTF